These T cell receptor beta chains were read from a single sample in a study of vaccination and CD4 T cells after COVID-19. These TCRs are of unknown antigen specificity. Each CDR3 protein is one row after TCRdb ran MiXCR on the PCR reads. The repertoire holds about 25,000 distinct CDR3 sequences, with 25% to 30% as singletons. The sequencing here drew on CD4+ T cells from blood, cultured in vitro, taken about 7 months after SARS-CoV-2 vaccination. The origin of the receptors is a human donor who had recovered from COVID-19. CDR3s include the opening cysteine and the closing phenylalanine or tryptophan. The D gene is left open where the match is weak. Expanded clones are given a class, and other clones once, few, many or no size at all.

V	size	D	J	length	DNA	CDR3
TRBV6-1	once	-	TRBJ2-7	12	TGTGCCAGCAGTGGGACCTACTGCGAGCAGTACTTC	CASSGTYCEQYF
TRBV20-1	-	-	TRBJ2-5	15	TGCAGTGCTAGAAGGCCGGGGTACCCACAAGAGACCCAGTACTTC	CSARRPGYPQETQYF
TRBV27	-	-	TRBJ2-7	17	TGTGCCAGCAGTTTATTGGGAAGGACTAATAGGTCGTACGAGCAGTACTTC	CASSLLGRTNRSYEQYF
TRBV15	many	-	TRBJ1-5	14	TGTGCCACCAGCGCAGGGGATAGCAATCAGCCCCAGCATTTT	CATSAGDSNQPQHF
TRBV10-2	-	-	TRBJ2-7	15	TGCGCCAGCAGGAAGGGACCCTACTACACCTACGAGCAGTACTTC	CASRKGPYYTYEQYF
TRBV19	-	TRBD1	TRBJ2-1	15	TGTGCCAGTAGTACTTCCGGACAGGGGGCCGTTGAGCAGTTCTTC	CASSTSGQGAVEQFF
TRBV15	-	-	TRBJ1-2	14	TGTGCCACCAGCAGAGATTGGGAGAGCAGCGGCTACACCTTC	CATSRDWESSGYTF
TRBV7-3	-	TRBD1	TRBJ2-1	12	TGTGCCAGCAGTCGGACAGGGTATGAGCAGTTCTTC	CASSRTGYEQFF
TRBV15	-	-	TRBJ2-2	15	TGTGCCACCAGCAGAGGGGGGGCCGACACCGGGGAGCTGTTTTTT	CATSRGGADTGELFF
TRBV20-1	-	-	TRBJ2-5	12	TGCAGTGCCCCCAGGCTACAAGAGACCCAGTACTTC	CSAPRLQETQYF
TRBV28	-	TRBD1	TRBJ2-1	14	TGTGCCAGCAGGACAGGGGTAGCGTACAATGAGCAGTTCTTC	CASRTGVAYNEQFF
TRBV24-1	few	TRBD1	TRBJ2-3	17	TGTGCCACCAGTGATCCACCCGGGACAGGGGGGGCAGATACGCAGTATTTT	CATSDPPGTGGADTQYF
TRBV27	-	TRBD2	TRBJ2-3	17	TGTGCCAGCAGACGGGGACTAGCGGGAGGGGTCACAGATACGCAGTATTTT	CASRRGLAGGVTDTQYF
TRBV27	-	-	TRBJ2-6	14	TGTGCCAGCAGACCTGGGGCCGGGGCCAGCGTCCTGACTTTC	CASRPGAGASVLTF
TRBV15	-	-	TRBJ2-3	17	TGTGCCACCAGCAGAGTTTTGCGAGACAGGTCGTCAGATACGCAGTATTTT	CATSRVLRDRSSDTQYF
TRBV2	-	-	TRBJ1-5	14	TGTGCCAGCAGCGCAGGAGTAAGGGTTCAGCCCCAGCATTTT	CASSAGVRVQPQHF
TRBV4-1	few	TRBD1	TRBJ2-7	14	TGCGCCAGCAGCCCCGGGACAGGGGGCCGGGAGCAGTACTTC	CASSPGTGGREQYF
TRBV6-2/TRBV6-3	-	-	TRBJ2-7	17	TGTGCCAGCAGTTACACAACGACCGGAGTCGTAAAATACGAGCAGTACTTC	CASSYTTTGVVKYEQYF
TRBV20-1	-	-	TRBJ2-1	11	TGCGGTAGCGTCTCCTACAATGAGCAGTTCTTC	CGSVSYNEQFF
TRBV2	-	TRBD1	TRBJ2-7	13	TGTGCCAGCACGGGACAGGGGGTAACTGAGCAGTACTTC	CASTGQGVTEQYF
TRBV20-1	-	TRBD2	TRBJ2-7	16	TGCGGTGCTAGAACTACTCTAGCGGGATCAACAGGCGAGCAGTACTTC	CGARTTLAGSTGEQYF
TRBV4-1	-	-	TRBJ2-3	15	TGCGCCAGCAGCCAAGATTCGGGGAGTACAGATACGCAGTATTTT	CASSQDSGSTDTQYF
TRBV12-3/TRBV12-4	-	-	TRBJ2-5	14	TGTGCCAGCAGTTACTTTGGAGGTCGGGAGACCCAGTACTTC	CASSYFGGRETQYF
TRBV20-1	-	TRBD2	TRBJ2-1	15	TGCAGTGCTAGAGCGGGACTAGAGTCCTACAATGAGCAGTTCTTC	CSARAGLESYNEQFF
TRBV6-2/TRBV6-3	-	-	TRBJ2-1	16	TGTGCCAGCAGCAACGGGCGGATTAGCTCCTACAATGAGCAGTTCTTC	CASSNGRISSYNEQFF
TRBV20-1	-	-	TRBJ2-1	14	TGCAGTGCTAGAGTAAGAGGACTCAACAATGAGCAGTTCTTC	CSARVRGLNNEQFF
TRBV20-1	-	-	TRBJ1-2	15	TGCAGTGCTAGAGAGGGACGGAGGACGAGTCGGGGCTACACCTTC	CSAREGRRTSRGYTF
TRBV28	-	-	TRBJ1-4	11	TGTACCAGCAGTGGTGATGAAAAACTGTTTTTT	CTSSGDEKLFF
TRBV29-1	-	TRBD1	TRBJ2-5	13	TGCAGCATAAGGGGACAGGGAGGGGAGACCCAGTACTTC	CSIRGQGGETQYF
TRBV20-1	-	TRBD1	TRBJ1-4	12	TGCAGTGCTAGCCGGGACAGTCGGAGGGTGTTTTTT	CSASRDSRRVFF
TRBV28	few	TRBD1	TRBJ1-2	18	TGTGCCAGCAGTTTCCCGGGACAGGGTTTCGTGCGTATGGTTGGCTACACCTTC	CASSFPGQGFVRMVGYTF
TRBV27	few	-	TRBJ2-7	15	TGTGCCAGCAGCAGAGGACTTACAGGGTCCTACGAGCAGTACTTC	CASSRGLTGSYEQYF
TRBV20-1	few	TRBD2	TRBJ2-3	16	TGCAGTGCTAGAGATCCGGAGCGGGGAGCCACAGATACGCAGTATTTT	CSARDPERGATDTQYF
TRBV29-1	few	TRBD2	TRBJ2-5	13	TGCAGCGTCCCAGCGGGAGGTTGGGGGACCCAGTACTTC	CSVPAGGWGTQYF
TRBV20-1	medium-sized	TRBD1	TRBJ2-5	14	TGCAGTGCTCGCCGGGACAGAACGTTGGGGACCCAGTACTTC	CSARRDRTLGTQYF